The 9 T cell receptor beta chains given below trace back to one sample, sequenced in a study of cytomegalovirus exposure and HLA in healthy donors. The study ran its PCR with 60 Vbeta and 13 Jbeta primers. Measured with immunoSEQ multiplex PCR; TCRdb has only the in-frame clones, and not every one. The profile shows over 150,000 clones, 79% of them singletons. Input material: PBMCs. The receptors were gathered from a woman aged 18 to 35 in good health and CMV-seronegative.

This clone was observed a single time. The chain uses TRBV6-1 and TRBJ1-2, with D maybe TRBD1 (6 bases). CDR1 and CDR2 from the germline V gene are MNHNS and SASEGT. The CDR3 has 15 residues. Trimming took 2 bases from V and 7 from J, leaving 17 bases between them. For the CDR3, the DNA is TGTGCCAGCAGTGAATATGGACAGATCTCTGCTGGCTACACCTTC. Translated: CASSEYGQISAGYTF.

The gene calls are TRBV27 and TRBJ2-1; TRBD2 matches at 11 bases. CDR3 length: 19 residues. Trimming cost V 5 bases and J 0 bases; bases outside gene matches: 12. Germline V gene data show CDR1 as MNHEY and CDR2 as SMNVEV (reference sequence). In DNA, the CDR3 is TGTGCCAGCAGTAAGTGGGTGGGGACTAGCGGAAGCTCCTACAATGAGCAGTTCTTC. It yields the protein CASSKWVGTSGSSYNEQFF.

The chain carries TRBV28 and TRBJ2-3, with TRBD2 matching 7 bases. CDR1 is MDHEN, CDR2 SYDVKM, per germline. The CDR3 consists of 14 residues. Trimming cost V 5 bases and J 5 bases; bases outside gene matches: 7. CDR3 sequence: CASSIGTNGDTQYF. For the CDR3, the DNA is TGTGCCAGCAGTATCGGGACTAACGGAGATACGCAGTATTTT. The entire variable domain, with the rest obtained from reference TRBV28 and TRBJ2-3, is as follows: DVKVTQSSRYLVKRTGEKVFLECVQDMDHENMFWYRQDPGLGLRLIYFSYDVKMKEKGDIPEGYSVSREKKERFSLILESASTNQTSMYLCASSIGTNGDTQYFGPGTRLTVL.

The rearrangement links TRBV28 to TRBJ1-6; D remains ambiguous. Germline V gene lookup returns CDR1 MDHEN and CDR2 SYDVKM. This CDR3 comprises 14 residues. The V end lost 3 bases, the J end lost 6 bases, and 9 bases lay between the germline ends. The CDR3 spells CASSFGSSNSPLHF. DNA for the CDR3: TGTGCCAGCAGTTTCGGGAGTAGTAATTCACCCCTCCACTTT.

The CDR3 region is CAWSVPSGQVGEQYF. CDR3 nucleotide sequence: TGTGCCTGGAGTGTACCTAGCGGTCAGGTAGGCGAGCAGTACTTC. This rearrangement joins TRBV30 to TRBJ2-7; 7 bases are shared with TRBD2. This CDR3 contains 15 residues. The V gene end was trimmed by 0 bases and the J gene end by 6 bases; junction bases not matched to a gene: 11. The germline gives CDR1 GTSNPN, CDR2 SVGIG (reference sequence).

The chain has TRBV27 and TRBJ1-1; 7 bases fit TRBD1. This CDR3 region has 15 residues. The J segment lost 10 bases and the V segment lost 3 bases, leaving 14 bases of the junction unmatched. The germline CDR1 and CDR2 sequences are MNHEY and SMNVEV (reference sequence). For the CDR3, the DNA is TGTGCCAGCAGTTTCTCCTCGCAGGGGGGCCCTCGAGCTTTCTTT. Translating it yields CASSFSSQGGPRAFF.

V gene TRBV9 combines with J gene TRBJ2-5; 7 nucleotides align to TRBD2. V lost 0 bases and J lost 2; bases outside the gene matches: 13. Per the germline V gene, CDR1 is SGDLS and CDR2 is YYNGEE. This CDR3 comprises 18 residues. The CDR3 DNA is TGTGCCAGCAGCGTAGGGTGGGGATTAGCGGGTCTTCAAGAGACCCAGTACTTC. Encoded protein: CASSVGWGLAGLQETQYF. The full variable domain, its missing parts supplied by reference TRBV9 and TRBJ2-5, is DSGVTQTPKHLITATGQRVTLRCSPRSGDLSVYWYQQSLDQGLQFLIQYYNGEERAKGNILERFSAQQFPDLHSELNLSSLELGDSALYFCASSVGWGLAGLQETQYFGPGTRLLVL.

This clone has only a few counts. The V call is TRBV5-1, the J call TRBJ1-1; a weak D match, TRBD1 (5 bases). This CDR3 is 13 amino acids long. Germline loops: CDR1 SGHRS, CDR2 YFSETQ. V lost 4 bases and J lost 4, with 11 bases in between. CDR3: CASSVDIRTEAFF. CDR3 in DNA: TGCGCCAGCAGCGTGGACATTCGCACTGAAGCTTTCTTT.

This chain joins TRBV19 and TRBJ2-3; weak D call: TRBD1 (6 bases). Germline lookup yields CDR1 LNHDA and CDR2 SQIVND (reference sequence). The V and J ends lost 5 bases and 0 bases respectively, with 24 bases between them. CDR3 length: 19 residues. The CDR3 bases are TGTGCCAGTAGTGGATCACCGCTTACAGGGCCCCCAAGCACAGATACGCAGTATTTT. Translation gives CASSGSPLTGPPSTDTQYF.